Listed below are T cell receptor beta chains from one sample, sequenced in a study of cytotoxic CD8 clonotypes in ibrutinib-treated CLL. The table came from immunoSEQ multiplex PCR; TCRdb's copy has only in-frame clones and leaves some out. The data hold 150,000 or so clones, with 75% to 85% observed a single time. Sequencing used PBMCs, obtained after 36 months of ibrutinib treatment. The receptor set was obtained from a human donor with chronic lymphocytic leukemia. CDR3s include the opening cysteine and the closing phenylalanine or tryptophan. Each record gives: D gene, J gene, V gene, CDR3 length, clone size, CDR3 DNA, CDR3 protein. The D gene is left open where the match is weak. Only some rows state a clone size, as once, few, many or a class for expanded clones.

>.|TRBJ2-3|TRBV5-1|15|.
TGCGCCAGCAGTAAGTTCCCATCAGGTCCAGATACGCAGTATTTT
CASSKFPSGPDTQYF
>.|TRBJ1-2|TRBV2|12|.
TGTGCCAGCACCGGGGATGAAAGGGGCTACACCTTC
CASTGDERGYTF
>.|TRBJ1-6|TRBV27|14|.
TGTGCCAGCAGCTATGGGGTCGGGCGGTCACCCCTCCACTTT
CASSYGVGRSPLHF
>.|TRBJ1-3|TRBV27|14|.
TGTGCCCCGTCGTGGGGGCATCAAGGAAACACCATATATTTT
CAPSWGHQGNTIYF
>.|TRBJ2-1|TRBV14|12|.
TGTGCCAGCAGCCAAGTTGCCCGAGAGAAGTTCTTC
CASSQVAREKFF
>TRBD2|TRBJ2-1|TRBV4-2|18|.
TGTGCCAGCAGCCAAGGGAGCGGGAGGACCAGCTCCTACAATGAGCAGTTCTTC
CASSQGSGRTSSYNEQFF
>.|TRBJ1-2|TRBV6-1|14|.
TGTGCCAGCAGTGAGCTATCTCCTAACTATGGCTACACCTTC
CASSELSPNYGYTF
>.|TRBJ1-1|TRBV9|14|.
TGTGCCAGCAGTATCGGAGGGATAAGCACTGAAGCTTTCTTT
CASSIGGISTEAFF
>.|TRBJ2-1|TRBV7-3|14|once
TGTGCCAGCAGCAGGGGGGACTCCATCAATGAGCAGTTCTTC
CASSRGDSINEQFF
>.|TRBJ2-7|TRBV6-5|14|few
TGTGCCAGCACCCAAACCGGACAAGCCTACGAGCAGTACTTC
CASTQTGQAYEQYF
>.|TRBJ2-5|TRBV7-9|11|.
TGTGCCAGCAGCCCAGGGGAGACCCAGTACTTC
CASSPGETQYF
>TRBD2|TRBJ2-1|TRBV30|15|once
TGTGCCTGGAGGGCCGGGACTAGCGGGATCAATGAGCAGTTCTTC
CAWRAGTSGINEQFF
>.|TRBJ1-2|TRBV6-5|13|.
TGTGCCAGCAACAGGCATCCTAACTATGGCTACACCTTC
CASNRHPNYGYTF
>.|TRBJ1-2|TRBV4-2|15|few
TGTGCCAGCAGCCAAGATCGTGCAGGGAACTATGGCTACACCTTC
CASSQDRAGNYGYTF
>TRBD1|TRBJ2-1|TRBV19|18|.
TGTGCCAGTAGGCCGGGACAGGGAACCGGGAGACGTTACAATGAGCAGTTCTTC
CASRPGQGTGRRYNEQFF